One sample yielded the 11 T cell receptor beta chains listed below, sequenced in a study of shared clonotypes between healthy human individuals. Assay used: immunoSEQ multiplex PCR; TCRdb lists only in-frame clones, some missing. This sample has roughly 330,000 clones, with about 74% found just once. The sequencing input was memory CD4+ T cells sorted from blood. Subset in this sample: CD45RA-negative fraction. All receptors derive from a man between 25 and 39 years old in good health.

V is TRBV19 and J is TRBJ2-1; D is unresolved. Germline lookup yields CDR1 LNHDA and CDR2 SQIVND (reference sequence). CDR3 length: 14 residues. Trimming left V 4 bases short and J 0 bases short, with 7 bases between. The CDR3 loop is CASSTPPSYNEQFF. The CDR3 bases are TGTGCCAGTAGTACCCCCCCCTCCTACAATGAGCAGTTCTTC.

This clone showed up many times. CDR3 protein: CASSLPPIYEQFF. In nucleotides, the CDR3 is TGTGCCAGCAGCCTACCCCCTATCTACGAGCAGTTCTTC. The chain has TRBV7-2 and TRBJ2-1; no reliable D call. The ends were cut back, 5 bases at V and 10 bases at J, with 15 bases in the middle. Germline V CDR1 and CDR2: SGHTA, FQGNSA. This CDR3 comprises 13 residues.

The gene calls are TRBV11-2 and TRBJ2-1, with D tentatively TRBD1 (5 bases). V lost 5 bases and J lost 4, with 12 bases in between. The CDR3 runs to 14 residues. Looked up from germline, CDR1 is SGHAT and CDR2 is FQNNGV. The CDR3 coding sequence is TGTGCCAGCAGCCAGAAAACAGGATACAATGAGCAGTTCTTC. The encoded protein is CASSQKTGYNEQFF.

The rearrangement links TRBV28 to TRBJ1-3; D gene uncertain. CDR3 size: 14 residues. The germline gives CDR1 MDHEN, CDR2 SYDVKM. Trimming shortened V by 5 bases and J by 1 base, and 9 bases separated the two germline ends. CDR3: CASSRGLSGNTIYF. The CDR3 DNA is TGTGCCAGCAGTCGGGGTTTGTCTGGAAACACCATATATTTT.

V gene TRBV5-4 combines with J gene TRBJ1-2; 9 bases agree with TRBD1. V lost 1 base to trimming and J lost 1 base; unmatched junction nucleotides: 5. CDR1 SGHNT and CDR2 YYREEE come from the germline V gene (reference sequence). This CDR3 region has 16 residues. The CDR3 DNA reads TGTGCCAGCAGCTTGCCCGGGACAGGGAATAACTATGGCTACACCTTC. Translating it yields CASSLPGTGNNYGYTF. Complete variable domain (other parts from reference TRBV5-4 and TRBJ1-2): ETGVTQSPTHLIKTRGQQVTLRCSSQSGHNTVSWYQQALGQGPQFIFQYYREEENGRGNFPPRFSGLQFPNYSSELNVNALELDDSALYLCASSLPGTGNNYGYTFGSGTRLTVV.

The chain joins TRBV15 to TRBJ1-5, with D possibly matching TRBD1 (5 bases). This CDR3 is built from 16 residues. In germline, CDR1 is LNHNV, CDR2 YYDKDF (reference sequence). V lost 1 base, J lost 4 bases, and 14 bases lay in between. CDR3 protein: CATSRGGRGENQPQHF. DNA of the CDR3: TGTGCCACCAGCAGAGGTGGGAGGGGAGAGAATCAGCCCCAGCATTTT.

The genes are TRBV10-3 and TRBJ1-5, with D uncertain. With 3 bases removed from V and 6 bases from J, the gap between germline ends came to 12 bases. The length of the CDR3 is 14 residues. CDR1 ENHRY and CDR2 SYGVKD come from the germline V gene. CDR3 sequence: CAISDVSKGQPQHF. For the CDR3, the DNA is TGTGCCATCAGTGATGTATCAAAGGGTCAGCCCCAGCATTTT.

V usage is TRBV15 and J usage is TRBJ2-4; possibly TRBD1 or TRBD2 for D (5 bases each). The CDR3 sequence is 16 residues long. V lost 0 bases and J lost 0, with 9 bases in between. Germline lookup yields CDR1 LNHNV and CDR2 YYDKDF (reference sequence). The CDR3 region is CATSRDGGVAKNIQYF. DNA of the CDR3: TGTGCCACCAGCAGAGATGGGGGAGTAGCCAAAAACATTCAGTACTTC.

The chain employs TRBV27 and TRBJ2-7, with a weak D call TRBD1 (5 bases). The germline gives CDR1 MNHEY, CDR2 SMNVEV (reference sequence). The CDR3 length is 14 residues. Trimming removed 6 bases from V and 0 bases from J, with 12 bases in between. The CDR3 sequence: CASRRPQGSYEQYF. In DNA, the CDR3 is TGTGCCAGCAGGCGCCCCCAGGGCTCCTACGAGCAGTACTTC.

The gene calls are TRBV6-5 and TRBJ2-1, with 8 bases that match TRBD2. Germline assignment: CDR1 MNHEY and CDR2 SVGAGI. CDR3 size: 15 residues. Unmatched junction bases numbered 10, after V lost 6 bases and J lost 6 bases. CDR3 amino acids: CASSPPSGSSNEQFF. The CDR3 DNA reads as TGTGCCAGCAGCCCCCCTAGCGGGTCAAGCAATGAGCAGTTCTTC.

The chain combines TRBV5-6 with TRBJ1-4, with 9 bases aligning to TRBD1. Germline V gene data show CDR1 as SGHDT and CDR2 as YYEEEE. The V gene end was trimmed by 4 bases and the J gene end by 7 bases; junction bases not matched to a gene: 8. The CDR3 spans 15 residues. CDR3 nucleotides: TGTGCCAGCAGCGGCGGGACAGGGTTGGTTGAAAAACTGTTTTTT. Protein product: CASSGGTGLVEKLFF. The complete variable domain, with remaining parts taken from reference TRBV5-6 and TRBJ1-4, reads DAGVTQSPTHLIKTRGQQVTLRCSPKSGHDTVSWYQQALGQGPQFIFQYYEEEERQRGNFPDRFSGHQFPNYSSELNVNALLLGDSALYLCASSGGTGLVEKLFFGSGTQLSVL.